This T cell receptor beta chain emerged from a study of blood T cell repertoires in COVID-19. The CDR3 contains 13 residues. The V end was cut by 6 bases, the J end by 1 base, with 9 bases between. Per germline, CDR1 ENHRY and CDR2 SYGVKD. Original data processing: Amplification of reference gene primers provided the estimated nucleated cell counts. Generated by immunoSEQ multiplex PCR, the TCRdb table keeps only in-frame clones and is missing some. V, J and clone size were drawn from that table, and D and trimming were deduced from the DNA. This table has about 220,000 clones, roughly 89% appearing once.

The source material was PBMCs or T cells enriched from blood (not recorded which). The origin of this receptor is a woman in her thirties or forties who had recovered from COVID-19. The chain combines TRBV10-3 with TRBJ2-5; D call uncertain. CDR3 loop: CAISLTGQETQYF. CDR3 DNA sequence: TGTGCCATCAGCCTTACGGGCCAAGAGACCCAGTACTTC.